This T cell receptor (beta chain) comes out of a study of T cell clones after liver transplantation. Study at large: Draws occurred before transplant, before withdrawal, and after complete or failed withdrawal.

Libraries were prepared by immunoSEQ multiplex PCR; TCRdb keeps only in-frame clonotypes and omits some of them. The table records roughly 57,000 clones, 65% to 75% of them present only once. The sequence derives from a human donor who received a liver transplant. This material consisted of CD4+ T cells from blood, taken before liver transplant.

DNA for the CDR3: TGTGCCAGCAGCTTAGCGACAGGGCAGGGCGACGAGCAGTACTTC. Translating gives CASSLATGQGDEQYF. This sequence joins TRBV6-4 and TRBJ2-7, with 7 bases aligning to TRBD1. Germline lookup yields CDR1 MRHNA and CDR2 SNTAGT. CDR3 size: 15 residues. V lost 6 bases to trimming and J lost 5 bases; unmatched junction nucleotides: 13.